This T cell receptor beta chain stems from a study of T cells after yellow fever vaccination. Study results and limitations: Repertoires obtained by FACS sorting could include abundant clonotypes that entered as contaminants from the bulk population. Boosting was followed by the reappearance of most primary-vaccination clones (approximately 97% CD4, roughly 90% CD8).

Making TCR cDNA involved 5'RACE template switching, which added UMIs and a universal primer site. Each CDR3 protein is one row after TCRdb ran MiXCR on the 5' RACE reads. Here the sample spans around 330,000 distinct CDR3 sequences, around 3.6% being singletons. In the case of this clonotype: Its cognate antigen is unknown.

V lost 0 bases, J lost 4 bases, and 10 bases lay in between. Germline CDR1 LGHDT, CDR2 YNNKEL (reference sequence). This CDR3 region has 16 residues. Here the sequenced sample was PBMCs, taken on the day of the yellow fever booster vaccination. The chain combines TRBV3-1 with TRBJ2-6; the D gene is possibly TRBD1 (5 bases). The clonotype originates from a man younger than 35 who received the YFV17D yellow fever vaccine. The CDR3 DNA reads TGTGCCAGCAGCCAAGACAGGGTTCAGGGGGCCAACGTCCTGACTTTC. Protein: CASSQDRVQGANVLTF. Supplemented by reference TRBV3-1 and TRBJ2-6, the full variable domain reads DTAVSQTPKYLVTQMGNDKSIKCEQNLGHDTMYWYKQDSKKFLKIMFSYNNKELIINETVPNRFSPKSPDKAHLNLHINSLELGDSAVYFCASSQDRVQGANVLTFGAGSRLTVL.